This T cell receptor beta chain was identified in a study of response to subunit inactivated influenza vaccine. Study-level results: T cells newly recruited by each seasonal influenza vaccination are few, the authors suggested.

This clonotype was seen at least ten times. Its cognate antigen is unknown. Trimming took off 3 bases at V and 4 bases at J, with 14 bases between the two ends. The CDR3 is made up of 14 amino acids. Germline V gene sequence: CDR1 DFQATT, CDR2 SNEGSKA (reference sequence). TCRdb independently ran MiXCR on the RT-PCR reads; one entry per CDR3 protein. Of 560,000 or so distinct CDR3 sequences listed, less than 8% were seen once; the top ten hold 13%. The origin of this receptor is a man aged 45 to 75 who received an inactivated influenza vaccine. This chain connects TRBV20-1 to TRBJ2-3, with D perhaps matching TRBD2 (6 bases). The sample consisted of PBMCs from blood, taken less than 25 months after vaccination. CDR3 in amino acids: CSASPIGRADTQYF. The CDR3, as DNA: TGCAGTGCTAGCCCGATCGGGAGAGCAGATACGCAGTATTTT.